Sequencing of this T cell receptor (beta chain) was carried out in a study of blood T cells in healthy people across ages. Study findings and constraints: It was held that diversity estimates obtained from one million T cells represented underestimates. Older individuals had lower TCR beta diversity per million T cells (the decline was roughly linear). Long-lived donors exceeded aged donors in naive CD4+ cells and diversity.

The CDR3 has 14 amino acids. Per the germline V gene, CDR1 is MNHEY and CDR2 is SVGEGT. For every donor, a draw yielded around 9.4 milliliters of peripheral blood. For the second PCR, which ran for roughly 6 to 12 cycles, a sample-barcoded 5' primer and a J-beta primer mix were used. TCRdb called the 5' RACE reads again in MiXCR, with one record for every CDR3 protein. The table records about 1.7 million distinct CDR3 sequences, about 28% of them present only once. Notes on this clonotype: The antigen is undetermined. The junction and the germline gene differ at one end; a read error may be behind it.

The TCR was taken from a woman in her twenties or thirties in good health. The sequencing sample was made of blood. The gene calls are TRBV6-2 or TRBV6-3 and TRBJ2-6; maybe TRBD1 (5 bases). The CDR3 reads CASRRNSGANVLTF. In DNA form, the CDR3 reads TGTGCCAGCCGGCGGAACTCTGGGGCCAATGTCCTGACTTTC.